This T cell receptor (beta chain) was profiled in a study of glioma-infiltrating T cells. The CDR3 totals 16 residues. Trimming stripped 3 bases from V and 10 bases from J, with 25 bases between. Germline values: CDR1 SGHNT, CDR2 YYREEE (reference sequence). Using RNA template, CDR3s of TCR alpha and beta were amplified with iRepertoire arm-PCR. Input was roughly 95-450 ng of tissue mRNA or PBMC total RNA. TCRdb processed the multiplex PCR reads anew with MiXCR; each CDR3 protein has one entry. The data hold about 200,000 distinct CDR3 sequences, with roughly 32% observed a single time. Overall study findings and caveats: Above-expected tissue-blood divergence occurred in all gliomas, most in low-grade ones. Very few CDR3 sequences were shared between tissue and blood.

A word on this clonotype: No antigen is known for it. A much larger clone sits a single nucleotide away, making a read error possible.

This chain uses TRBV5-4 with TRBJ1-2; weak D call: TRBD1 (6 bases). This TCR was sampled from a human donor with low-grade glioma or glioblastoma, undergoing nonglioma brain surgery, or in good health (not recorded which). The source material was glioma tissue, nonneoplastic brain tissue, or PBMCs (not recorded which). CDR3 region: CASSSTSTGGLNDYTF. As DNA, the CDR3 is TGTGCCAGCAGCTCCACGTCGACAGGAGGGCTTAATGACTACACCTTC. Supplemented by reference TRBV5-4 and TRBJ1-2, the full variable domain reads ETGVTQSPTHLIKTRGQQVTLRCSSQSGHNTVSWYQQALGQGPQFIFQYYREEENGRGNFPPRFSGLQFPNYSSELNVNALELDDSALYLCASSSTSTGGLNDYTFGSGTRLTVV.